This T cell receptor beta chain derives from a study of blood T cell repertoires in COVID-19. Cohort 3 donors counted as recovered after two negative PCRs, clearance, or resolved symptoms. CDR3 size: 17 residues. J was trimmed by 3 bases and V by 2 bases; bases with no gene match: 6. Germline V gives CDR1 LNHNV, CDR2 YYDKDF (reference sequence). TCRdb's copy holds only in-frame clones and misses some; the assay was immunoSEQ multiplex PCR. Of a few hundred thousand clones listed, over 80% are singletons. V and J are TRBV15 and TRBJ1-5, with TRBD1 matching 11 bases. The receptor was isolated from a man in his thirties or forties who had recovered from COVID-19. The specimen sequenced was PBMCs or T cells enriched from blood (not recorded which). This CDR3 reads CATSRTDRGPLNQPQHF. The CDR3 DNA reads TGTGCCACCAGCAGAACGGACAGGGGGCCCCTCAATCAGCCCCAGCATTTT.